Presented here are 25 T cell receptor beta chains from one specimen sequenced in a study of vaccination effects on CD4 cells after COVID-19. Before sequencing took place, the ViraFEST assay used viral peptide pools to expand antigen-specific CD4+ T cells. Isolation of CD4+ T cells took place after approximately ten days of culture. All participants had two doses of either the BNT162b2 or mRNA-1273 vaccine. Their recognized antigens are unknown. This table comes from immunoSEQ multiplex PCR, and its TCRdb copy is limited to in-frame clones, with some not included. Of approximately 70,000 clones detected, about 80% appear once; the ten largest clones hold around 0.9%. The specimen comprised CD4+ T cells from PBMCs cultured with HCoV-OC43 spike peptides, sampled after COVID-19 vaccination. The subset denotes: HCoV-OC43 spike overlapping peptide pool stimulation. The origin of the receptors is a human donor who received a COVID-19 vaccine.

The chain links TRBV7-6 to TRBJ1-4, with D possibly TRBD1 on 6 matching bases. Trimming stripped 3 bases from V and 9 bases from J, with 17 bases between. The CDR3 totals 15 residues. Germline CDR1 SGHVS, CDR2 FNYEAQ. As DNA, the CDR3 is TGTGCCAGCAGCTTTGGGTTTGAGACAGGAAAAAAACTGTTTTTT. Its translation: CASSFGFETGKKLFF.

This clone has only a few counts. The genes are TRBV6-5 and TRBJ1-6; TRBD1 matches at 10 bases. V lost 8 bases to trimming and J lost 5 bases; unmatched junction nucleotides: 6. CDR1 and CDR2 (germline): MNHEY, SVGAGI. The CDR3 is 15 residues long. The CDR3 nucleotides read TGTGCCAGCCGCATGGACAGGGGGAATAATTCACCCCTCCACTTT. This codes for CASRMDRGNNSPLHF.

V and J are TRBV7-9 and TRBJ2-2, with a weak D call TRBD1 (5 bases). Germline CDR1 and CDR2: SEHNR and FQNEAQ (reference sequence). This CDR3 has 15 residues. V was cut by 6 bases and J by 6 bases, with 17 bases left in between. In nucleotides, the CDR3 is TGTGCCAGCAGTTCCCCGGACAAGAGAGCCGGGGAGCTGTTTTTT. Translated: CASSSPDKRAGELFF. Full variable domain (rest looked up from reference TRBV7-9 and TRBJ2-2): DTGVSQNPRHKITKRGQNVTFRCDPISEHNRLYWYRQTLGQGPEFLTYFQNEAQLEKSRLLSDRFSAERPKGSFSTLEIQRTEQGDSAMYLCASSSPDKRAGELFFGEGSRLTVL.

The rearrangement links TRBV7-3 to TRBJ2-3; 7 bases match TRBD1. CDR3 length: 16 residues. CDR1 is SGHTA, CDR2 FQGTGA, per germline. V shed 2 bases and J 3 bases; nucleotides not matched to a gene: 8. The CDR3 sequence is CASSLGTGRGTDTQYF. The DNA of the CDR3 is TGTGCCAGCAGCTTAGGAACCGGCAGGGGGACAGATACGCAGTATTTT.

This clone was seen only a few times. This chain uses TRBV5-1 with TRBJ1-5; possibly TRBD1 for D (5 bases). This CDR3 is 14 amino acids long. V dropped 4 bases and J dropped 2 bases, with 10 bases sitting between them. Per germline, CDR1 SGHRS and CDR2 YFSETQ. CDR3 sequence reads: CASSEGNGNQPQHF. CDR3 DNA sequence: TGCGCCAGCAGCGAGGGGAACGGCAATCAGCCCCAGCATTTT. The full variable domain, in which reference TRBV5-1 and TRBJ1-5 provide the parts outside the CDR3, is KAGVTQTPRYLIKTRGQQVTLSCSPISGHRSVSWYQQTPGQGLQFLFEYFSETQRNKGNFPGRFSGRQFSNSRSEMNVSTLELGDSALYLCASSEGNGNQPQHFGDGTRLSIL.

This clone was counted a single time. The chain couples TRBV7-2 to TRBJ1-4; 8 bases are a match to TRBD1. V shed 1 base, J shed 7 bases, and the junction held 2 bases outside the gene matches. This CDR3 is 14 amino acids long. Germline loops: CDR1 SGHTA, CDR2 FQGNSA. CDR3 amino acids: CASSLGGTGEKLFF. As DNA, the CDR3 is TGTGCCAGCAGCTTAGGGGGGACAGGTGAAAAACTGTTTTTT.

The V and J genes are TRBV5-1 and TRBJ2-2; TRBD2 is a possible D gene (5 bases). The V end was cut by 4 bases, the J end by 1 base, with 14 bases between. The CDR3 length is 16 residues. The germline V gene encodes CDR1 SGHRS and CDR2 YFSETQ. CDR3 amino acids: CASSILDSLNTGELFF. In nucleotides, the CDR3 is TGCGCCAGCAGCATCTTGGACTCATTGAACACCGGGGAGCTGTTTTTT.

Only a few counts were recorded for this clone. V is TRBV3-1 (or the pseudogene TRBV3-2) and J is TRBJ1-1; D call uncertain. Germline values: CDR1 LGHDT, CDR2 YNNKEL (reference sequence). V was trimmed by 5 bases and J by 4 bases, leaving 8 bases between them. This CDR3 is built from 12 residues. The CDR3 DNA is TGTGCCAGCAGCTTAGCGGGCACTGAAGCTTTCTTT. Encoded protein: CASSLAGTEAFF.

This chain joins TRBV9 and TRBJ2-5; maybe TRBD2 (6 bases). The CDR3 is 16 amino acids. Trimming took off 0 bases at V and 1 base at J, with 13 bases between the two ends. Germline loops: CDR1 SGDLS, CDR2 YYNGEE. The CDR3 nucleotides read TGTGCCAGCAGCGTAGATGTCGGCGGGGCCCAAGAGACCCAGTACTTC. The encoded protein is CASSVDVGGAQETQYF. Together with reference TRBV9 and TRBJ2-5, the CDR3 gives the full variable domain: DSGVTQTPKHLITATGQRVTLRCSPRSGDLSVYWYQQSLDQGLQFLIQYYNGEERAKGNILERFSAQQFPDLHSELNLSSLELGDSALYFCASSVDVGGAQETQYFGPGTRLLVL.

The CDR3 here is CASSELYQGAGTGELFF. CDR3 sequence (DNA): TGCGCCAGCAGTGAGCTGTATCAGGGGGCCGGCACCGGGGAGCTGTTTTTT. The gene calls are TRBV10-2 and TRBJ2-2; 8 nucleotides match TRBD1. V lost 2 bases, J lost 4 bases, and 9 bases stayed unmatched. Germline values: CDR1 WSHSY, CDR2 SAAADI. The CDR3 runs 17 residues.

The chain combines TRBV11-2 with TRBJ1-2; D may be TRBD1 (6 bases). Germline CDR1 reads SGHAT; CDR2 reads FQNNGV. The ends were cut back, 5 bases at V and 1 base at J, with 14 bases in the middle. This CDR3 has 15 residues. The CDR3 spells CASSLGTSYNYGYTF. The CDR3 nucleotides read TGTGCCAGCAGCCTAGGGACAAGTTATAACTATGGCTACACCTTC.

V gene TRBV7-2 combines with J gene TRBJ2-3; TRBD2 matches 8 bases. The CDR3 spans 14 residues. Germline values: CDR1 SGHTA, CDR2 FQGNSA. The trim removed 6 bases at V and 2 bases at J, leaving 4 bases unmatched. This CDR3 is CASRSGGATDTQYF. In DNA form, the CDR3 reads TGTGCCAGCAGATCCGGGGGGGCCACAGATACGCAGTATTTT.

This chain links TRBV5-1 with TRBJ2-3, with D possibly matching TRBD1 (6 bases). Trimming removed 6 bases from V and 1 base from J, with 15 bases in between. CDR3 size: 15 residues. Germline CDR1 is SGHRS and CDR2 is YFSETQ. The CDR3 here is CASTLTGYGTDTQYF. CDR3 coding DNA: TGCGCCAGCACCCTCACAGGGTATGGCACAGATACGCAGTATTTT. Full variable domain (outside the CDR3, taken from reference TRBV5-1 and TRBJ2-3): KAGVTQTPRYLIKTRGQQVTLSCSPISGHRSVSWYQQTPGQGLQFLFEYFSETQRNKGNFPGRFSGRQFSNSRSEMNVSTLELGDSALYLCASTLTGYGTDTQYFGPGTRLTVL.

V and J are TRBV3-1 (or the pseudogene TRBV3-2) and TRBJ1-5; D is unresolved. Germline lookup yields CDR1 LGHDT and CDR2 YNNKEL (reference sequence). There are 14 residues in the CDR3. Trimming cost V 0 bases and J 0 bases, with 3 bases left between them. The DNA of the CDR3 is TGTGCCAGCAGCCAAGATCGTAGCAATCAGCCCCAGCATTTT. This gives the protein CASSQDRSNQPQHF.

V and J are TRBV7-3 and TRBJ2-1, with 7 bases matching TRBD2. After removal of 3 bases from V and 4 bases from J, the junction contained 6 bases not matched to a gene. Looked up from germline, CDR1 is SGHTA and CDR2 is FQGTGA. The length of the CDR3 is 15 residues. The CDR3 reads CASSFSSGKYNEQFF. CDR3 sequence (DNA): TGTGCCAGCAGCTTCTCCAGCGGGAAATACAATGAGCAGTTCTTC.

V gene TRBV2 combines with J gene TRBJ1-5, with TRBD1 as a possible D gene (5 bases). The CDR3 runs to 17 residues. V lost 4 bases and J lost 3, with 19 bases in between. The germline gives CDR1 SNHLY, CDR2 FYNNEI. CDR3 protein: CASSAAGTGVANQPQHF. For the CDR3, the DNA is TGTGCCAGCAGTGCCGCCGGAACAGGAGTGGCCAATCAGCCCCAGCATTTT.

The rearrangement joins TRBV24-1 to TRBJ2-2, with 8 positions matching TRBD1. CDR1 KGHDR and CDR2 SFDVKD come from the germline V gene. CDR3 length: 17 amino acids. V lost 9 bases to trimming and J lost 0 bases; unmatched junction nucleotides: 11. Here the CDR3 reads CATHDTPGQANTGELFF. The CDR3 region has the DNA TGTGCCACCCATGATACGCCGGGACAGGCGAACACCGGGGAGCTGTTTTTT.

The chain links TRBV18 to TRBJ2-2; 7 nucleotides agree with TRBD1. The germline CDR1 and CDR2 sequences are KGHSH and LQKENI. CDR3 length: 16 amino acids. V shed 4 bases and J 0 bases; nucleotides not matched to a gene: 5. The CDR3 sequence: CASSQVRGPNTGELFF. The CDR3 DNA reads TGTGCCAGCTCACAAGTAAGGGGGCCGAACACCGGGGAGCTGTTTTTT.

The CDR3, as DNA: TGTGCCAGCACCCCGAGGACAGGGTGGAACACTGAAGCTTTCTTT. This encodes CASTPRTGWNTEAFF. The rearrangement joins TRBV6-5 to TRBJ1-1; 8 bases align to TRBD1. V lost 7 bases and J lost 1; bases outside the gene matches: 8. Germline loops: CDR1 MNHEY, CDR2 SVGAGI. This CDR3 has 15 amino acids.

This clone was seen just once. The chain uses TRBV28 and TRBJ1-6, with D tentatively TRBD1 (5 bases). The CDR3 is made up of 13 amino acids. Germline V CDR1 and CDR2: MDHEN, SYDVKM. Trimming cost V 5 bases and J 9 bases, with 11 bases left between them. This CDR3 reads CASSTGGGSPLHF. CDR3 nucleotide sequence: TGTGCCAGCAGTACTGGGGGGGGTTCACCCCTCCACTTT.

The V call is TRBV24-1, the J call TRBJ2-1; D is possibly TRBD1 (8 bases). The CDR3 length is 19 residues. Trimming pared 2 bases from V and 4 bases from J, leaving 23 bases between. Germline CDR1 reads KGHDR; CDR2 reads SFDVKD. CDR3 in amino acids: CATSDSAPWTGRGYNEQFF. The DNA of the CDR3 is TGTGCCACCAGTGATTCAGCCCCTTGGACAGGGAGGGGATACAATGAGCAGTTCTTC.

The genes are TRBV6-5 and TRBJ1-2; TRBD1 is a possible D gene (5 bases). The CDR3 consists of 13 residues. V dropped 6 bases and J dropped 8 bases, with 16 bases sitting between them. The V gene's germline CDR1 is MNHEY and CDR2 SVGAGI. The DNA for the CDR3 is TGTGCCAGCAGGCCCGGCGGGGGTGAGGGCTACACCTTC. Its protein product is CASRPGGGEGYTF.

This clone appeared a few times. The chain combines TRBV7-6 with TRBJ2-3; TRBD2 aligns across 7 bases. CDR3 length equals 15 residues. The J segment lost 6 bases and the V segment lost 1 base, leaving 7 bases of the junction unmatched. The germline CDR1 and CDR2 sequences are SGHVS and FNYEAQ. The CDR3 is CASSLVGSGWDTQYF. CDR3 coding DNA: TGTGCCAGCAGCTTAGTGGGTAGCGGGTGGGATACGCAGTATTTT.

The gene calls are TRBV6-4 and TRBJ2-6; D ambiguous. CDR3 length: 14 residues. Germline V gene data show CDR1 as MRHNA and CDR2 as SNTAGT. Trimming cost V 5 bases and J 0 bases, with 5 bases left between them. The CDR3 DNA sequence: TGTGCCAGCAGTCCCACCTCTGGGGCCAACGTCCTGACTTTC. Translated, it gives CASSPTSGANVLTF.

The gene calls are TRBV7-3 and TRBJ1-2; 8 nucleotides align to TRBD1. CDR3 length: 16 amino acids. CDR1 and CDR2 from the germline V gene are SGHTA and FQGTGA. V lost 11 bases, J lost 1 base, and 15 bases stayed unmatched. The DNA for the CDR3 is TGTGCCTCAACCGCCAGGGCCAGGGGGCGTAACTATGGCTACACCTTC. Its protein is CASTARARGRNYGYTF.